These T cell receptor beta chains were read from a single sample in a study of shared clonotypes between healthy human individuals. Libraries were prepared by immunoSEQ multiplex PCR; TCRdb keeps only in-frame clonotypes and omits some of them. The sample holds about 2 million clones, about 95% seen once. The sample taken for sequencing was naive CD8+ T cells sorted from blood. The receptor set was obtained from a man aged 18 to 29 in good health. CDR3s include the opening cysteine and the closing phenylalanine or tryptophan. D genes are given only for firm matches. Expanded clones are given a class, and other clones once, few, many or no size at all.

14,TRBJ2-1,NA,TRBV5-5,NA,TGTGCCAGCAGCTTGAGTCCAGAGCACAATGAGCAGTTCTTC,CASSLSPEHNEQFF
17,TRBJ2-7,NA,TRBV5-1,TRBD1,TGCGCCAGCAGATACCCGGGACAGACAGTTTTAGCCTACGAGCAGTACTTC,CASRYPGQTVLAYEQYF
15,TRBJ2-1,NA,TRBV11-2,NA,TGTGCCAGCAGCGATCTAACAGGGATATACAATGAGCAGTTCTTC,CASSDLTGIYNEQFF
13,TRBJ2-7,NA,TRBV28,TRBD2,TGTGCCAGCACACTAGCGGGGGGCTACGAGCAGTACTTC,CASTLAGGYEQYF
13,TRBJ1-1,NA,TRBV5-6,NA,TGTGCCAGCAGCTTGCCAGGAAGCACTGAAGCTTTCTTT,CASSLPGSTEAFF
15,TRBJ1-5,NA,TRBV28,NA,TGTGCCAGCAGTTTATTGATGGAAGACCATCAGCCCCAGCATTTT,CASSLLMEDHQPQHF
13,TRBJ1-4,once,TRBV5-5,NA,TGTGCCAGCAGCTCAGAGCCAAATGAAAAACTGTTTTTT,CASSSEPNEKLFF
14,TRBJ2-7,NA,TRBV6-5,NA,TGTGCCAGCAGCCCGACCCGGGATCCCTACGAGCAGTACTTC,CASSPTRDPYEQYF
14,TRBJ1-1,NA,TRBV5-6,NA,TGTGCCAGCAGCTTGCTGGGGGTAGGTACTGAAGCTTTCTTT,CASSLLGVGTEAFF
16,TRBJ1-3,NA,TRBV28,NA,TGTGCCAGCACCCCCATCCAGGGCGAATCTGGAAACACCATATATTTT,CASTPIQGESGNTIYF
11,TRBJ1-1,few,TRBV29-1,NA,TGCGGCTCTGTCAAGAACACTGAAGCTTTCTTT,CGSVKNTEAFF
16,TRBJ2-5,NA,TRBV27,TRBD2,TGTGCCAGCAGCCCTGGGACTAGCGGGCCCCAAGAGACCCAGTACTTC,CASSPGTSGPQETQYF
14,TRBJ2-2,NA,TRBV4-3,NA,TGCGCCAGCAGCCAAGGAGGAGTTGACGGGGAGCTGTTTTTT,CASSQGGVDGELFF
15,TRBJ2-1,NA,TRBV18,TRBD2,TGTGCCAGCTCAGTAACCGGGACTAGCGGGAGTGAGCTGTTCTTC,CASSVTGTSGSELFF
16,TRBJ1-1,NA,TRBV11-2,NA,TGTGCCAGCAGCCCAACTTTGTCGGGGACTGGGCCTGAAGCTTTCTTT,CASSPTLSGTGPEAFF
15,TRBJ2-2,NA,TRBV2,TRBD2,TGTGCCAGCAGGCTAGCGGGGGGCGGCACCGGGGAGCTGTTTTTT,CASRLAGGGTGELFF
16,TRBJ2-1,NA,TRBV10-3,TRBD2,TGTGCCATCAGGACGCCCTCAGCGGGAGGAATTAATGAGCAGTTCTTC,CAIRTPSAGGINEQFF
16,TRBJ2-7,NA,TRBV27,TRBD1,TGTGCCAGCAGTTTAACTCCAGGGGGTTCACTTTACGAGCAGTACTTC,CASSLTPGGSLYEQYF
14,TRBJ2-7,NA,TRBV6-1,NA,TGTGCCAGCAGTGTTGAGCGGCCCAGGAACGAGCAGTACTTC,CASSVERPRNEQYF
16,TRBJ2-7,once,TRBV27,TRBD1,TGTGCCAGCAGTCTAACTCCGACAGGGGTAGGCCACGAGCAGTACTTC,CASSLTPTGVGHEQYF
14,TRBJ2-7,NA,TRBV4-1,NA,TGCGCCAGCAGCCAAAGGGAAGGGATCTACGAGCAGTACTTC,CASSQREGIYEQYF
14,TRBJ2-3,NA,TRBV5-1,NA,TGCGCCAGCAGTCTCACCCCCTTCACAGATACGCAGTATTTT,CASSLTPFTDTQYF
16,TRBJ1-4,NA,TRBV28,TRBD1,TGTGCCAGCAGTCCCGGGACAGGGGATCTTAATGAAAAACTGTTTTTT,CASSPGTGDLNEKLFF
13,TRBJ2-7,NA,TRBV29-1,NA,TGCAGCGTTGCCGCAGGTTTAACCTACGAGCAGTACTTC,CSVAAGLTYEQYF
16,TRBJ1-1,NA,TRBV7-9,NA,TGTGCCAGCAGCTTAGCGGGTGAAGCCCTGAACACTGAAGCTTTCTTT,CASSLAGEALNTEAFF
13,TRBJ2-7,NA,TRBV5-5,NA,TGTGCCAGCAGCTTATATCCAAGGTACGAGCAGTACTTC,CASSLYPRYEQYF
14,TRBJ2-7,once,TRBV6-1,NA,TGTGCCAGCAGTGATGGGGACGGAATCTACGAGCAGTACTTC,CASSDGDGIYEQYF
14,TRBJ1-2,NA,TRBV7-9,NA,TGTGCCAGCGGCGGGAGTAGTTATAACTATGGCTACACCTTC,CASGGSSYNYGYTF
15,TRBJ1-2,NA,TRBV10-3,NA,TGTGCCATCAGTGAGGGGGGGCCGGGAAACTATGGCTACACCTTC,CAISEGGPGNYGYTF
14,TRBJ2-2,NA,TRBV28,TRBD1,TGTGCCAGCAGTTGGACAGGGAAGACCGGGGAGCTGTTTTTT,CASSWTGKTGELFF
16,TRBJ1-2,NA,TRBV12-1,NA,TGTGCCAGCAGCCTAAATACGGGACGGGACTTCTATGGCTACACCTTC,CASSLNTGRDFYGYTF
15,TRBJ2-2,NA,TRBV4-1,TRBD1,TGCGCCAGCAGCCCGAGGGGGACAGGGCCCGGGGAGCTGTTTTTT,CASSPRGTGPGELFF
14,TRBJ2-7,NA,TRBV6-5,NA,TGTGCCAGCAGTTACTCCCAGCTGGCCTACGAGCAGTACTTC,CASSYSQLAYEQYF
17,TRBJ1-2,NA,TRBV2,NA,TGTGCCAGCAGTGAAAGCATGTTAGGGCGGGATAACTATGGCTACACCTTC,CASSESMLGRDNYGYTF
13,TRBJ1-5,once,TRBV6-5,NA,TGTGCCAGCAGGCCAGGGGTGAATCAGCCCCAGCATTTT,CASRPGVNQPQHF
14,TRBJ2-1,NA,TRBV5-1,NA,TGCGCCAGCAGCTTTGCTAGCCCTTACAATGAGCAGTTCTTC,CASSFASPYNEQFF
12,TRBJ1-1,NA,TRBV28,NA,TGTGCCAGCAGTTCAGGATATACTGAAGCTTTCTTT,CASSSGYTEAFF